This T cell receptor beta chain was captured in a study of shared clonotypes between healthy human individuals. Looked up from germline, CDR1 is MNHEY and CDR2 is SMNVEV (reference sequence). The CDR3 has 17 residues. The J segment lost 3 bases and the V segment lost 4 bases, leaving 12 bases of the junction unmatched. CD45RO-negative, CCR7-positively selected cells formed the naive CD8 fraction, excluding terminally differentiated effector memory CD45RA+ cells. The protocol was immunoSEQ multiplex PCR, while the TCRdb copy is restricted to in-frame clones and leaves out a portion. The sample shows about 2.1 million clones, approximately 92% of them seen only once.

The V call is TRBV27, the J call TRBJ2-1; TRBD2 aligns across 7 bases. The clonotype comes from a man aged 18 to 30 in good health. Some clones in this sample may be carry-over from other donors' samples. The source material was naive CD8+ T cells from PBMCs. CDR3 sequence (DNA): TGTGCCAGCAGTTCACAACGTCTAGCGGCCAGCTACAATGAGCAGTTCTTC. Its translation is CASSSQRLAASYNEQFF.